This T cell receptor (beta chain) is from a study of cytomegalovirus exposure and HLA in healthy donors (TCRdb year 2017). Looking at the study overall: An earlier analysis of roughly 630 of the donors reported about 290 Gb of sequence data and 100 million to 140 million unique TCR beta sequences from about 179 million T cells. An early release covering over 500 HLA-typed donors comprised approximately 300 gigabases of sequencing data and 85 million or so unique TCR sequences. Of the roughly 390 genotyped donors, approximately 80% fell in the genetic ancestry cluster associated with self-reported Caucasian donors. The study aimed to test whether cataloging public T cell receptors could reveal signatures of past pathogen exposure. Using immunosequencing, the study profiled T cell repertoires from 666 subjects and related those repertoires to cytomegalovirus serostatus. A separate validation cohort of over a hundred different subjects was used in addition to the roughly 670-subject first cohort. To predict cytomegalovirus infection status, the study brought together high-throughput TCR immunosequencing, statistical association of individual TCRs with disease status, and machine learning. A later analysis re-analyzed previously published TCR beta repertoires from 500 to 700 donors and added high-resolution HLA genotyping to study TCR occurrence patterns. In the later analysis, no new phenotypic data were used to find candidate immune exposures; instead, reliance was placed on TCR beta sequences and their occurrence across donors. To decide whether each TCR beta V gene segment behaved as functional or pseudogenic, an earlier analysis of 587 of the donors relied on high-throughput TCR beta sequencing. Donor age, sex, ethnicity and CMV serostatus were compiled alongside the repertoire data. Genome-wide SNP genotypes for about 65% of the roughly 670 donors were used in a later genetic analysis, which treated that subset as a discovery cohort. All discovery cohort repertoires had been generated on a single sequencing platform. HLA typing included class I and class II loci at four-digit resolution. Typing coverage differed by locus: A, B, C, DRB1 and DQB1 were typed in about 620-630 donors, DQA1 in approximately 520, DPA1 in some 570, and DPB1 in around 440. Roughly 5 DR-DQ haplotypes were handled as single units for association and clustering, since linkage in the cohort was strong. Across some 400 genotyped donors of the cohort, an average of about 200,000 unique TCR beta nucleotide sequences per donor were sequenced, and 15% to 20% of those sequences were non-productive.

Study-wide findings and limitations: Because HLA typing was unavailable for some donors at each locus, only the typed subset was used in association tests. A total of roughly 160 TCR beta chains were listed by the study as associated with cytomegalovirus. Some IMGT-functional V segments, including TRBV6-2 and TRBV6-3, could not be distinguished by the 87-base-pair reads and were therefore excluded. The presence/absence analyses assumed that sequencing depth was roughly uniform across donors, and that assumption may not be true. According to a later analysis, TCR association rates differed among HLA loci, with DRB1 alleles showing the most associated TCRs and HLA-C alleles showing the fewest. In both the original and validation cohorts, the classifier was reported to diagnose cytomegalovirus status with high specificity and sensitivity. According to a later analysis, parvovirus B19, influenza, CMV and Epstein-Barr virus appeared linked to several top co-occurrence clusters. At a false discovery rate of 0.05, a later analysis linked under 20,000 TCR beta sequences to specific HLA alleles. Only TCR beta chains were sequenced in this cohort, and the absence of alpha or paired-chain data limited detectable features. Most TCR sequences were observed very rarely across donors, whereas some public TCRs were present in many individuals. A few of the identified cytomegalovirus-associated TCR beta chains were confirmed in vitro to be specific for cytomegalovirus antigens. Correlated functional status among segregating V segments might reflect linkage disequilibrium, but an unknown experimental factor could not be ruled out. An earlier analysis of around 500 of the donors showed that most TCR beta V segments appeared in productive rearrangements either about 87% or about 30% of the time, which broadly matched IMGT annotations. A later genetic analysis associated a missense DCLRE1C variant with V-gene and J-gene trimming of TCR beta chains, and an independent cohort replicated the association. A group of highly shared sequence variants was considered likely to be a technical artifact of the sequencing pipeline. The authors suggested that the approach could potentially be generalized to other disease states and immunological phenotypes. In a later analysis, HLA-associated TCR beta chains showed more clonal expansion and lower generation probabilities than non-associated chains that were equally common. Compared with the approximately 670-donor mean, donors in an Asian-associated ancestry cluster had fewer N-insertions in productive TCRs, according to a later genetic analysis. Immune exposure information for the cohort was limited to CMV serostatus. Because counts were too low, about 15 rarely observed V segments, including chromosome 9 orphons, were left out of the earlier analysis of roughly 600 of the donors. Strong co-occurrence of HLA alleles, especially DR and DQ, made assigning TCR associations to individual alleles difficult. A further reported finding was that TCR beta sequences accurately predicted the HLA-A and HLA-B alleles for most subjects in the first cohort. According to a later analysis, most CMV-associated TCR beta chains appeared to be HLA-restricted, and the HLA associations seemed to be driven largely by CMV exposure.

In total, more than 500 healthy bone marrow donors made up the cohort. All cohort members were sampled while nominally healthy, although unrecorded immune exposures were likely present. The donor tested CMV seropositive, placing the donor among the roughly 300 seropositive members of the cohort. Every donor gave a peripheral blood sample, and the peripheral blood mononuclear cells from that sample were used for TCR beta sequencing. The Qiagen DNeasy Blood Extraction Kit was used to extract genomic DNA from the blood cell samples. On this clone itself: Its antigen remains unidentified. The sample holds no much larger clone one base away, and base qualities are not on file.

According to the germline V gene, CDR1 reads MNHEY and CDR2 reads SVGAGI. The germline V and J ends show losses of 7 bases and 3 bases respectively, and no gene match explains 8 bases of the junction. Including cysteine and phenylalanine, the CDR3 has 14 amino acids. The kept DNA is CDR3 alone, 42 bases in frame from the first base. The protocol used for the library was the immunoSEQ multiplex PCR assay. For the multiplex PCR, a mixture combining 60 forward primers for TCR Vbeta segments and 13 reverse primers for TCR Jbeta segments was used. Amplification of the CDR3 region of rearranged TCR beta genes was performed with a multiplex PCR assay on genomic DNA. Amplified TCR beta libraries were sequenced as 87-base-pair reads on the Illumina HiSeq System. As for the authors' bioinformatics: A later analysis tallied around 87 million unique TCR beta chains across the 650 to 750 repertoires, and about 10 million of those chains were shared by two or more donors. Raw reads were error-corrected and collapsed into unique sequences by a nearest-neighbor algorithm in which closely related sequences were merged to remove PCR and sequencing errors. To assign V, D and J gene segments, CDR3 sequences were aligned to IMGT reference sequences. For a sequence to be retained, a match of at least six nucleotides was required to both a V gene segment and a J gene segment. Rearrangements were classified as productive when the CDR3 lacked stop codons and remained in frame with V and J, and all other rearrangements were classified as non-productive. CDR3 was defined according to IMGT convention as the region running from the second conserved V-encoded cysteine to the conserved J-encoded phenylalanine. The earlier analysis of about 610 of the donors excluded any sequence lacking an unambiguous match to a single V gene segment. An earlier analysis of around 600 of the donors classified V segments as functional when productive rearrangements were above 56.7% and as segregating when the standard deviation between donors was above 5%. To diagnose cytomegalovirus status from the catalog of TCR beta chain sequences, a statistical classification framework was built. In a later analysis, TCR nucleotide sequences were compared against IMGT/GENE-DB human TR gene sequences so that V and J genes could be assigned. A later analysis assigned CDR3 sequences and most-parsimonious VDJ recombination scenarios with the TCRdist pipeline. A later analysis defined each TCR beta chain by its CDR3 amino acid sequence plus V-gene family, and excluded reads lacking a unique V-gene family. To address suspected cross-contamination and a sequencing artifact, a later analysis removed approximately 590 highly shared, low-generation-probability nucleotide sequences. In a later analysis, a clonal expansion index was calculated for each public chain from normalized within-repertoire ranks of inferred template counts. In a later analysis, generation probabilities were computed with a VDJ recombination model fitted to out-of-frame rearrangements, and the resulting probabilities were checked against IGoR. A later analysis scored TCR-TCR, TCR-HLA and TCR-CMV co-occurrence with hypergeometric tests, applying a repertoire-size bias correction to TCR pairs. A later analysis estimated false discovery rates by permuting HLA or CMV assignments 20 times. In a later analysis, co-occurring TCRs were grouped using DBSCAN, with TCRdist sequence similarity added in when clustering inside HLA-allele-positive subsets. Repertoires with fewer than 30,000 or more than 120,000 public chains were left out of co-occurrence clustering, as were five repertoires with anomalous nucleotide sharing. TCRdb took this table from immuneACCESS and kept in-frame rearrangements with V and J called. Such tables lack part of the clones; where checked against another copy, unresolved V genes explain under half of the gap, and the rest is unexplained. That table gives V, J and clone size, and the DNA gave D and trimming. Here the sample has 150,000 to 200,000 clones; around 78% occur a single time. Of the sample, approximately 13% falls within the top ten clones.

The TCR was taken from a woman aged 50 to 60 in good health and CMV-seropositive. The sequencing sample was made of PBMCs. The V gene is TRBV6-5 and the J gene is TRBJ1-2; 7 bases in between match TRBD1. CDR3 sequence: CASTDRAGDYGYTF. The nucleotide sequence is given as TGTGCCAGCACCGACAGGGCAGGTGACTATGGCTACACCTTC.